These 3 T cell receptor beta chains share one sample of origin, sequenced in a study of metastatic and nonmetastatic thyroid tumors. TCRdb re-analyzed the PCR reads through MiXCR. The sample shows over 50,000 clones, 25% to 35% of them seen only once. Not a single patient had been given any form of treatment at any point before undergoing thyroid surgery. Sequenced input: blood. The receptors stem from a female donor with papillary thyroid cancer or a benign thyroid nodule (not recorded which). Some clones in this sample may be carry-over from other donors' samples.

The chain carries TRBV6-5 and TRBJ1-1, with no clear D. V lost 4 bases, J lost 3 bases, and 15 bases lay in between. Germline-derived CDR1 and CDR2 are MNHEY and SVGAGI. The CDR3 is 15 amino acids. The CDR3 here is CASSSPDYGYTEAFF. The CDR3 DNA follows: TGTGCCAGCAGTTCCCCAGACTATGGCTACACTGAAGCTTTCTTT.

This clone was found a few times. The rearrangement uses TRBV28 and TRBJ1-2; TRBD1 agrees at 7 bases. This CDR3 is 13 amino acids long. V dropped 1 base and J dropped 8; count of bases not matched to a gene: 4. In germline, CDR1 is MDHEN, CDR2 SYDVKM. CDR3 nucleotides: TGTGCCAGCAGTTTATTTGCAGGGGGAGGCTACACCTTC. As protein: CASSLFAGGGYTF.

This chain uses TRBV30 with TRBJ1-4; weak D call: TRBD1 (6 bases). V was trimmed by 4 bases and J by 6 bases, leaving 15 bases between them. The CDR3 is 14 residues long. The germline V gene has CDR1 GTSNPN and CDR2 SVGIG (reference sequence). In DNA form, the CDR3 reads TGTGCCTGGAAAATGGGGGCGAGGGATGAAAAACTGTTTTTT. It yields the protein CAWKMGARDEKLFF.